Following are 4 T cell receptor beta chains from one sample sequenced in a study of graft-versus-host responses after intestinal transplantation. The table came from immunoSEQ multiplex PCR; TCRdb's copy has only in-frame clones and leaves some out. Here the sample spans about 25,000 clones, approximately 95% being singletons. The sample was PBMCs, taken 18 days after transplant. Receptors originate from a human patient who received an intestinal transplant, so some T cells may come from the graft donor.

CDR3 residues: CASSSRQDLFNYGYTF. CDR3 bases: TGTGCCAGCAGCTCAAGACAGGACCTTTTTAACTATGGCTACACCTTC. The V call is TRBV13, the J call TRBJ1-2, with a tentative D call TRBD1 (6 bases). The CDR3 runs to 16 residues. V lost 4 bases and J 1 base, leaving 16 bases between the germline ends. Germline-derived CDR1 and CDR2 are PRHDT and FYEKMQ (reference sequence).

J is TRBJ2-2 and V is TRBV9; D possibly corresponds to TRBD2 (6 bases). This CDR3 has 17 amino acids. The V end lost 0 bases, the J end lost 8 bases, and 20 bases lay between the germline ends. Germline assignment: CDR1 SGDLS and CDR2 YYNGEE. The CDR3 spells CASSVGSGRGGSGELFF. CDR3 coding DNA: TGTGCCAGCAGCGTAGGTTCGGGACGGGGAGGATCAGGGGAGCTGTTTTTT.

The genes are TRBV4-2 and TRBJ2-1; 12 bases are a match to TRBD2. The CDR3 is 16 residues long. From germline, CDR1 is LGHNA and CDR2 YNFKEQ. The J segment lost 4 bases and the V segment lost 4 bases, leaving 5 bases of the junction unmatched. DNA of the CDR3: TGTGCCAGCAGCCCTTCTAGCGGGGGGGGATACAATGAGCAGTTCTTC. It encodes CASSPSSGGGYNEQFF.

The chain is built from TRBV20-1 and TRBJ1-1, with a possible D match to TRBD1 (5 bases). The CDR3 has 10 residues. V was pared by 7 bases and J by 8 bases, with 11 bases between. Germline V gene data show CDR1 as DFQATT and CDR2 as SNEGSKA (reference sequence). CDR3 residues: CSVGGTEAFF. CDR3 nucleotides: TGCAGTGTTGGCGGGACGGAAGCTTTCTTT.